This note documents a single T cell receptor (beta chain) sequence. Original data processing: Reference gene primer amplification yielded estimated nucleated cell counts. Clones were sequenced by immunoSEQ multiplex PCR, and TCRdb holds only the in-frame ones, with some missing. V and J calls and clone size are as listed in that table; D and trimming were resolved from the DNA. The table shows about 670,000 clones, with 70% to 90% occurring only once. The data were obtained in a study of blood T cell repertoires in COVID-19. The wider study: The United States, Italy and Spain provided the acute and convalescent COVID-19 samples. Sources were T cells, B-cell-depleted T cells, or PBMCs; the material itself was cDNA or gDNA.

V was cut by 7 bases and J by 6 bases, with 9 bases left in between. Germline assignment: CDR1 MNHEY and CDR2 SVGAGI. The CDR3 has 11 residues. Input material: peripheral blood. The clonotype originates from a woman aged 18-29 years with acute or convalescent COVID-19. The J gene is TRBJ1-1, the V gene TRBV6-5; possibly TRBD1 for D (6 bases). The CDR3, as DNA: TGTGCCAGCAAACAGGGATCTGAAGCTTTCTTT. It codes for CASKQGSEAFF.